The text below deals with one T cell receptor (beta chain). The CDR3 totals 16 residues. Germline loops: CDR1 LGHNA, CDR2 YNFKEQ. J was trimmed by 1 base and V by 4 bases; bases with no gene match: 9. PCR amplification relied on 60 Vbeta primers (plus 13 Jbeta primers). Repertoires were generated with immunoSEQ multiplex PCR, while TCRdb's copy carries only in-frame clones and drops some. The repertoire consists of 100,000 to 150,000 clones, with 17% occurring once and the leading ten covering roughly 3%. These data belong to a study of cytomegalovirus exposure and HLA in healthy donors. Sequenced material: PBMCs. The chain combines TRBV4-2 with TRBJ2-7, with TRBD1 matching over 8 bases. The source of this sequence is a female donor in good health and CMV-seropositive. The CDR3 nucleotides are TGTGCCAGCAGCCGAGCTCTGGGGACAGGATCCTACGAGCAGTACTTC. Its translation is CASSRALGTGSYEQYF.